This paragraph reports one TCR beta chain. Its antigen is unknown. This sample was included in a study of cytomegalovirus exposure and HLA in healthy donors. 60 Vbeta and 13 Jbeta primers were used in PCR. Here immunoSEQ multiplex PCR was the method, and the copy in TCRdb shows in-frame clones only, minus some. The sample has roughly 140,000 clones, 72% seen once; the top ten hold roughly 2%. Findings and caveats of the study: V- and J-gene trimming of TCR beta was linked (in a later analysis) to a missense DCLRE1C variant. In vitro checks showed that a few CMV-associated chains really do target CMV antigens. A list of approximately 150 TCR beta chains associated with cytomegalovirus was given. The records held CMV serostatus as the only immune exposure information.

The sequence was obtained from a man aged 35 to 55 in good health and CMV-seronegative. Sequencing used PBMCs.

The CDR3 coding sequence is TGTGCCAGCAGCTTTTCCCTAGCGGGGTTCTACGAGCAGTACTTC. It translates to CASSFSLAGFYEQYF. The chain uses TRBV5-6 and TRBJ2-7, with TRBD2 matching 9 bases. The germline CDR1 and CDR2 sequences are SGHDT and YYEEEE. The CDR3 is made up of 15 amino acids. Unmatched junction bases numbered 6, after V lost 2 bases and J lost 3 bases.